The 5 T cell receptor beta chains given below trace back to one sample, sequenced in a study of cytomegalovirus exposure and HLA in healthy donors. This PCR relied on a set of 60 Vbeta primers and 13 Jbeta primers. The method was immunoSEQ multiplex PCR; TCRdb's version includes in-frame clones alone and lacks a portion of them. Of roughly 100,000 clones listed, approximately 70% are singletons. Source material: PBMCs. The receptors were sampled from a man aged 25 to 45 in good health and CMV-seronegative.

The chain joins TRBV28 to TRBJ1-4, with 9 positions matching TRBD1. J lost 5 bases, V lost 7 bases, and 5 bases had no gene match. This CDR3 has 14 residues. In germline, CDR1 is MDHEN, CDR2 SYDVKM. The CDR3: CASNTGGGNEKLFF. The CDR3 DNA reads as TGTGCCAGCAACACAGGGGGCGGGAATGAAAAACTGTTTTTT.

This clone was detected a few times. The rearrangement uses TRBV30 and TRBJ2-1; the D gene is possibly TRBD1 (5 bases). The V gene's germline CDR1 is GTSNPN and CDR2 SVGIG (reference sequence). The CDR3 runs to 13 residues. V lost 2 bases, J lost 4 bases, and 9 bases lay in between. The CDR3 loop is CAWSSDIYNEQFF. DNA for the CDR3: TGTGCCTGGAGTTCGGACATATACAATGAGCAGTTCTTC. Supplemented by reference TRBV30 and TRBJ2-1, the full variable domain reads SQTIHQWPATLVQPVGSPLSLECTVEGTSNPNLYWYRQAAGRGLQLLFYSVGIGQISSEVPQNLSASRPQDRQFILSSKKLLLSDSGFYLCAWSSDIYNEQFFGPGTRLTVL.

V and J are TRBV28 and TRBJ2-3; D is unresolved. Germline lookup yields CDR1 MDHEN and CDR2 SYDVKM. Trimming pared 2 bases from V and 4 bases from J, leaving 7 bases between. The CDR3 contains 13 residues. The CDR3 DNA sequence: TGTGCCAGCAGTTTAAATATCGCAGATACGCAGTATTTT. This codes for CASSLNIADTQYF.

This clone showed up just a few times. This rearrangement joins TRBV7-3 to TRBJ2-3; possibly TRBD2 for D (5 bases). Looked up from germline, CDR1 is SGHTA and CDR2 is FQGTGA. V was pared by 5 bases and J by 9 bases, with 15 bases between. This CDR3 has 13 amino acids. The CDR3 is CASSPRELGTQYF. In DNA, the CDR3 is TGTGCCAGCAGCCCCCGGGAACTCGGGACGCAGTATTTT.

This rearrangement joins TRBV6-1 to TRBJ2-4, with 7 bases matching TRBD2. The CDR3 length is 15 residues. The J segment lost 1 base and the V segment lost 0 bases, leaving 0 bases of the junction unmatched. The V gene's germline CDR1 is MNHNS and CDR2 SASEGT. CDR3 residues: CASSEAGGAKNIQYF. The DNA for the CDR3 is TGTGCCAGCAGTGAAGCGGGGGGGGCCAAAAACATTCAGTACTTC.